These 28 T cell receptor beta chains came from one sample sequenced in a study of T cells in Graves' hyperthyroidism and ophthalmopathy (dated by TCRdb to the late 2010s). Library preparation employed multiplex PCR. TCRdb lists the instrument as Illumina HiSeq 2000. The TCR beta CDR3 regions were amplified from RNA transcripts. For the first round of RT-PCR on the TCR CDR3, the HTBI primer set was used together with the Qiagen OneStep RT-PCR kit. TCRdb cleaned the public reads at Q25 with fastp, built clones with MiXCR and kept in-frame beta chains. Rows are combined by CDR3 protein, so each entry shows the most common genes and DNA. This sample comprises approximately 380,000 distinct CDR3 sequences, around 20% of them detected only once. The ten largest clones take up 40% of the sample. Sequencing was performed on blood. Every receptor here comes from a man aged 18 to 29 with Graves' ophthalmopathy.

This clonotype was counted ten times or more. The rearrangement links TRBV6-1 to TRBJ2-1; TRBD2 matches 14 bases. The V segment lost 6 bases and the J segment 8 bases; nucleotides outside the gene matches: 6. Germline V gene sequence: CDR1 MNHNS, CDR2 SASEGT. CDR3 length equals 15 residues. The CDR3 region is CASSPTSGGAHEQFF. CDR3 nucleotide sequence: TGTGCCAGCAGCCCGACTAGCGGGGGGGCCCATGAGCAGTTCTTC.

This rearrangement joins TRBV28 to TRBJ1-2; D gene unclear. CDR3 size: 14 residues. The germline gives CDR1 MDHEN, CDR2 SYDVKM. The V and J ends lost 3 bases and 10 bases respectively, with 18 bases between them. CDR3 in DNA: TGTGCCAGCAGTTTCCCGGGTTTGCGGGCTGACTACACCTTC. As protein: CASSFPGLRADYTF.

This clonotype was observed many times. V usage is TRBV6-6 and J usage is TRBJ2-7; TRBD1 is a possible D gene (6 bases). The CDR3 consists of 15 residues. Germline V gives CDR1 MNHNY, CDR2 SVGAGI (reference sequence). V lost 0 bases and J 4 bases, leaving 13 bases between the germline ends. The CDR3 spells CASSYSEQGGYEQYF. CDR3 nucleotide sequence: TGTGCCAGCAGTTACTCGGAACAGGGCGGATACGAGCAGTACTTC.

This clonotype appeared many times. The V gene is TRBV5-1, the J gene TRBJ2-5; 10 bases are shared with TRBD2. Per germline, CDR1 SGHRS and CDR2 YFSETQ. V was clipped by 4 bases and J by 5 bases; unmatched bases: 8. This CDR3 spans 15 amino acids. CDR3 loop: CASSLERGGRETQYF. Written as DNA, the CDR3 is TGCGCCAGCAGCCTCGAGCGGGGGGGCCGGGAGACCCAGTACTTC.

This CDR3 is CAISDWTSGGAPDTQYF. In nucleotides, the CDR3 is TGTGCCATCAGTGATTGGACTAGCGGGGGGGCCCCAGATACGCAGTATTTT. This chain connects TRBV10-3 to TRBJ2-3; 15 positions agree with TRBD2. Unmatched junction bases numbered 5, after V lost 3 bases and J lost 4 bases. The CDR3 has 17 residues. Germline CDR1 and CDR2: ENHRY and SYGVKD.

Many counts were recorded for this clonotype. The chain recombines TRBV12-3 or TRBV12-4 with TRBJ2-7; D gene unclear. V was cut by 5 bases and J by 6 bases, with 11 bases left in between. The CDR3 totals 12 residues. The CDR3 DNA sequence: TGTGCCAGCAGTCACACAGTGACCGAGCAGTACTTC. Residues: CASSHTVTEQYF.

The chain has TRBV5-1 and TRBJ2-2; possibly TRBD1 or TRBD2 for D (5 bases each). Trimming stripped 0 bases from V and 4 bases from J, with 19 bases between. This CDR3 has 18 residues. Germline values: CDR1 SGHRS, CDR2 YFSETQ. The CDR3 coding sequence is TGCGCCAGCAGCTTGGAGGGGAACTTTGAGCGGCGCACCGGGGAGCTGTTTTTT. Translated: CASSLEGNFERRTGELFF.

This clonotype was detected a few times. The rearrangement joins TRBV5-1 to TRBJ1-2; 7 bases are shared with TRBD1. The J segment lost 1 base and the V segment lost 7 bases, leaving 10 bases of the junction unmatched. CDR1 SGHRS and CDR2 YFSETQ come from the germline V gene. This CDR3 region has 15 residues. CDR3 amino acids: CASQPGDSGNYGYTF. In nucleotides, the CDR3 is TGCGCCAGCCAACCTGGGGACAGTGGTAACTATGGCTACACCTTC.

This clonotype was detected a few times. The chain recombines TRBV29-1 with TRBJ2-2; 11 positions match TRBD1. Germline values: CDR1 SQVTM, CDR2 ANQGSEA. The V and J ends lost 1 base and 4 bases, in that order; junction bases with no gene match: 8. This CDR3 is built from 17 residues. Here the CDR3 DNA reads TGCAGCGTTGAAGCCCGGGACAGGGGGACGAGCACCGGGGAGCTGTTTTTT. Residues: CSVEARDRGTSTGELFF.

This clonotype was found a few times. The CDR3 DNA is TGTGCCAGCAGCCCAAGGGGGGGGCAGCTCCCCTACGAGCAGTACTTC. Its protein product is CASSPRGGQLPYEQYF. The rearrangement joins TRBV11-2 to TRBJ2-7, with a possible D match to TRBD2 (7 bases). Germline CDR1 SGHAT, CDR2 FQNNGV. The CDR3 is 16 residues long. With 5 bases removed from V and 2 bases from J, the gap between germline ends came to 19 bases. Drawing the rest from reference TRBV11-2 and TRBJ2-7, the complete variable domain is EAGVAQSPRYKIIEKRQSVAFWCNPISGHATLYWYQQILGQGPKLLIQFQNNGVVDDSQLPKDRFSAERLKGVDSTLKIQPAKLEDSAVYLCASSPRGGQLPYEQYFGPGTRLTVT.

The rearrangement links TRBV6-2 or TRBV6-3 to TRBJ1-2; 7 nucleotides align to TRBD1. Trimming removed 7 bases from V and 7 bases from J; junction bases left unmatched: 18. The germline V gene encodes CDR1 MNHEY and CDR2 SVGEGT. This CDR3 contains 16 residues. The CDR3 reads CASIRDRDSILSGYTF. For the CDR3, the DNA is TGTGCCAGCATCCGAGACCGGGACAGTATTCTATCTGGCTACACCTTC.

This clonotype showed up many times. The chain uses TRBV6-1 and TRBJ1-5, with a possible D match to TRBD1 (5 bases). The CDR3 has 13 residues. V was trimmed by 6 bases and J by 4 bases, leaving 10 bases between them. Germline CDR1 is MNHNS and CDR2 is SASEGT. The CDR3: CASSPRDNQPQHF. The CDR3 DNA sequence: TGTGCCAGCAGCCCCAGGGATAATCAGCCCCAGCATTTT.

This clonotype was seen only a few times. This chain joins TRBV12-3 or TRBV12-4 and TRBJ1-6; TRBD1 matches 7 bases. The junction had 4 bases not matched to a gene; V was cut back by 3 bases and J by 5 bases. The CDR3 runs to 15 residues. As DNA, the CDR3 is TGTGCCAGCAGTTTCTCAGACAGGGATAATTCACCCCTCCACTTT. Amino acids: CASSFSDRDNSPLHF.

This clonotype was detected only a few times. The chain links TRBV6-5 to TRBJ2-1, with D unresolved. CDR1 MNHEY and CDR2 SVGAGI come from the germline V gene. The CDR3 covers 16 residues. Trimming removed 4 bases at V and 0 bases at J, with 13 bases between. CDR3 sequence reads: CASSLSGASSYNEQFF. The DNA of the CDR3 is TGTGCCAGCAGTTTATCTGGTGCGAGCTCCTACAATGAGCAGTTCTTC.

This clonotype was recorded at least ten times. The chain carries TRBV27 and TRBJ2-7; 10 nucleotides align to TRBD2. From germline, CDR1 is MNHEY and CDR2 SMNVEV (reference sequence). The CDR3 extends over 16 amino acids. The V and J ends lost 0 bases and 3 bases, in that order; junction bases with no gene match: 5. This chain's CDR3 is CASSLSLAGDLYEQYF. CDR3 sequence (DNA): TGTGCCAGCAGTTTATCTCTAGCGGGGGACCTCTACGAGCAGTACTTC.

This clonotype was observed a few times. CDR3 region: CASSSGTNYEQYF. CDR3 nucleotides: TGTGCCAGCAGTTCCGGGACAAACTACGAGCAGTACTTC. This chain links TRBV11-3 with TRBJ2-7, with a weak D call TRBD1 (6 bases). The V end was cut by 6 bases, the J end by 3 bases, with 12 bases between. There are 13 residues in the CDR3. The germline V gene has CDR1 SGHNT and CDR2 YENEEA. Looking up the rest from reference TRBV11-3 and TRBJ2-7 gives the full variable domain: EAGVVQSPRYKIIEKKQPVAFWCNPISGHNTLYWYLQNLGQGPELLIRYENEEAVDDSQLPKDRFSAERLKGVDSTLKIQPAELGDSAVYLCASSSGTNYEQYFGPGTRLTVT.

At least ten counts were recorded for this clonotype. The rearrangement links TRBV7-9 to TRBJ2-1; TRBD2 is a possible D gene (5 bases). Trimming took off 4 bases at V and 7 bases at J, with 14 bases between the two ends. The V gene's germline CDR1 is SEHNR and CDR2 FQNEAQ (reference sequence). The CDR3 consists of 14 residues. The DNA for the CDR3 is TGTGCCAGCAGCTCCTATACGACGGGAAATGAGCAGTTCTTC. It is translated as CASSSYTTGNEQFF.

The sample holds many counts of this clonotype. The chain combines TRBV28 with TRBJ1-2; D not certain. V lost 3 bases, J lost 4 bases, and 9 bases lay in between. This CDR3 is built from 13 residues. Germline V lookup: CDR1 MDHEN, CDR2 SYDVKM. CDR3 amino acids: CASSLAQIYGYTF. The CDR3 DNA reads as TGTGCCAGCAGTTTGGCGCAGATCTATGGCTACACCTTC.

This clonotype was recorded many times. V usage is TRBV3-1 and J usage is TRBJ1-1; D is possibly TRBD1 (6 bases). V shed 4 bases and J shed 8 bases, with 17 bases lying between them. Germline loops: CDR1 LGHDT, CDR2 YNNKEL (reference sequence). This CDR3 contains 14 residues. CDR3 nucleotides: TGTGCCAGCAGCCTCACAGGGAGTTTATCCGAAGCTTTCTTT. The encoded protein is CASSLTGSLSEAFF.

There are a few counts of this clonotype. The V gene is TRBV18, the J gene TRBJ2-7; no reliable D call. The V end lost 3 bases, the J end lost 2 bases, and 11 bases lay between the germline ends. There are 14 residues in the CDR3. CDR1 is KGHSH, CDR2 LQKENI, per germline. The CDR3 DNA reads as TGTGCCAGCTCACCGAAAGGGATGGCCTACGAGCAGTACTTC. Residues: CASSPKGMAYEQYF.

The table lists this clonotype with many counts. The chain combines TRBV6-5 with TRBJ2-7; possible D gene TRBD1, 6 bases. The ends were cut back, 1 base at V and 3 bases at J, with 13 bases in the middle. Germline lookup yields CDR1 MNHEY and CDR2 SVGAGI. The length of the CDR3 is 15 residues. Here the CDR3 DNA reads TGTGCCAGCAGTTACTGGAAACAGGGATTCTACGAGCAGTACTTC. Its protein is CASSYWKQGFYEQYF.

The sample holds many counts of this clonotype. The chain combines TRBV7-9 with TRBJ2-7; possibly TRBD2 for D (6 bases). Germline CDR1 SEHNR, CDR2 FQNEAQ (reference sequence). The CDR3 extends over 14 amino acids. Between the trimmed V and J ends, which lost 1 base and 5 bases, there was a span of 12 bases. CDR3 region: CASSLEGGVHEQYF. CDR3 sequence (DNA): TGTGCCAGCAGCTTAGAGGGCGGGGTCCACGAGCAGTACTTC.

The CDR3 here is CSATGKGGLTYEQYF. The CDR3 DNA reads as TGCAGTGCGACAGGGAAAGGGGGTCTCACCTACGAGCAGTACTTC. J is TRBJ2-7 and V is TRBV20-1; TRBD1 aligns across 7 bases. This CDR3 has 15 amino acids. The V gene's germline CDR1 is DFQATT and CDR2 SNEGSKA (reference sequence). The ends lost 6 bases at V and 2 bases at J; junction bases unmatched: 13.

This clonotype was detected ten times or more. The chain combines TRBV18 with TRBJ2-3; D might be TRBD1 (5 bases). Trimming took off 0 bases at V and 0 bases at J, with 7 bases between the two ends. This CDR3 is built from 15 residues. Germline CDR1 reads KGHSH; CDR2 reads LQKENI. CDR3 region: CASSPPGASTDTQYF. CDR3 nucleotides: TGTGCCAGCTCACCACCAGGGGCTAGCACAGATACGCAGTATTTT.

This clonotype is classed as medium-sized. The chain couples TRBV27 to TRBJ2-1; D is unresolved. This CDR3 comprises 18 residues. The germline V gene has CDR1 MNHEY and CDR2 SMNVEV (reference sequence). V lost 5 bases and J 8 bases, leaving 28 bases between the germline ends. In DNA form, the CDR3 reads TGTGCCAGCAGTCTAATCCCGCGGACCGTTTCACCGTTTGATGAGCAGTTCTTC. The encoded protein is CASSLIPRTVSPFDEQFF.

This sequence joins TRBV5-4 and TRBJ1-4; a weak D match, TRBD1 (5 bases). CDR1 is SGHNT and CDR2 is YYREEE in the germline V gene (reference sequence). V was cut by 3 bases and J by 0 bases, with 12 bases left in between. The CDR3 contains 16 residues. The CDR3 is CASSSGTVATNEKLFF. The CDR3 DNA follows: TGTGCCAGCAGCTCGGGGACGGTTGCAACTAATGAAAAACTGTTTTTT.

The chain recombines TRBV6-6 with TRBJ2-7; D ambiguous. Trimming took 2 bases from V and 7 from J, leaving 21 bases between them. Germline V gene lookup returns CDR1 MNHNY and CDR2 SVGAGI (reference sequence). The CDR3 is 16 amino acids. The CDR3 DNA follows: TGTGCCAGCAGTTACCGAGCCGGTGACTCCTTTATTGAGCAGTACTTC. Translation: CASSYRAGDSFIEQYF.

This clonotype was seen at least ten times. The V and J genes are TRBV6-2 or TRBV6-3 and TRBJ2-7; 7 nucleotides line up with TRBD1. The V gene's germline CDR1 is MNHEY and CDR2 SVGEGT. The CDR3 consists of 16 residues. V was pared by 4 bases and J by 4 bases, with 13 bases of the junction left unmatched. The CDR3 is CASSSLPRQGEYEQYF. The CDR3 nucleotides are TGTGCCAGCAGTTCCCTCCCCCGACAGGGTGAATACGAGCAGTACTTC.